This T cell receptor (beta chain) comes out of a study of blood T cells in healthy people across ages (dated by TCRdb to the mid-2010s). Notes on the research overall: In model experiments, template switching captured about one uniquely barcoded TCR beta cDNA molecule for every two T cells. To track age-related changes in TCR beta repertoire diversity, the study relied on deep sequencing normalized with unique cDNA molecular identifiers. Four age groups were formed from the donors: young (average approximately 16 years), middle-aged (around 40), aged (62) and long-lived (less than 85). To avoid experimental bias, donors of different ages were randomly spread across the sequencing lanes. The study analyzed two additional independent replicas of 1 million unique cDNA reads from the same blood draw for two donors, one aged 18 to 29 and one aged 80 or older. General findings and caveats noted by the study authors: Observed TCR beta diversity correlated strongly with the percentage of naive T cells measured by flow cytometry. The CMV infection status of donors was not known, potentially confounding age-related changes in expanded clonotypes. The long-lived group showed more naive CD4+ T cells, fewer expanded clones and increased TCR diversity than the aged group, suggesting age selection. Bulk unsorted PBMC profiling prevented conclusive comparison of naive and antigen-experienced compartments. Observed TCR beta diversity per million T cells fell roughly linearly with age, and a significant reduction was already apparent by age approximately 40. Estimates of total diversity from one million sequenced T cells were regarded as lower bounds and underestimates.

With regard to this clonotype: Its antigen is currently not known. No per-base quality is available; no much larger clone lies one base away.

The method behind the library was 5' RACE. A second PCR of roughly 6 to 12 cycles was performed with a sample-barcoded 5' primer and a J-beta primer mix. A template-switch 5' adaptor carrying 12 random nucleotides introduced a unique molecular identifier onto each TCR beta cDNA molecule. At least 3 million CDR3-containing paired-end reads were obtained from each sample. First-strand cDNA was synthesized from all RNA with the Mint cDNA synthesis kit, primed by a TRBC-specific oligonucleotide. Following uracil-DNA glycosylase treatment, all cDNA underwent a first 18-cycle PCR with the universal primers M1SS and BC2_uni_R. The original methods were these. Normalization of each sample was performed by random selection of 1 million high-quality reads, each carrying a distinct molecular identifier. Reads with shared molecular identifiers were discarded instead of being binned into consensus sequences. MiTCR, set to a Q25 quality threshold and the strictest error-elimination algorithm, was used for CDR3 identification, clonotype clustering and error correction. A nonparametric unseen species model with Euler transformation was used to estimate lower-bound total TCR beta diversity. TCRdb's own reprocessing of the public reads used fastp at Q25 and MiXCR and kept productive beta chains. Each CDR3 protein appears once, grouped with its most common genes and DNA. TCRdb, rather than the study authors, made the V and J calls. The sample records around 1,800,000 distinct CDR3 sequences, about 39% of which are singletons. Of the sample, around 23% falls within the top ten clones.

Per the germline V gene, SGHTA is the CDR1 and FQGNSA is the CDR2. V loses 5 bases, J loses 1 base, and the germline ends lie 9 bases apart. From the cysteine up to the phenylalanine, the CDR3 has a length of 13 residues. This entry keeps only the CDR3 DNA: 39 bases, framed from base 1. Systemically healthy Caucasian individuals from Russia, approximately 39 in total and aged roughly 6 to 100 years, were included as donors. Each donor gave about 9.7 milliliters of peripheral blood, drawn into EDTA-treated Vacutainer tubes. Ficoll-Paque density-gradient centrifugation was used to isolate PBMCs, with at least 6.5 million per sample. Total RNA, at least 6 micrograms per sample, was extracted from PBMCs with Trizol reagent. For every donor, an aliquot of PBMCs went through flow cytometry to measure the percentages of naive CD45RAhigh/CD27high T cells.

The material sequenced was blood. This sequence uses TRBV7-2 and TRBJ2-7, with an unclear D gene assignment. The clonotype was recovered from a human donor in good health. The CDR3 reads CASSTPQSYEQYF. In nucleotides, the sequence is TGTGCCAGCAGCACTCCACAGTCCTACGAGCAGTACTTC. This CDR3, with the reference TRBV7-2 and TRBJ2-7 proteins standing in past its ends, gives the full variable domain GAGVSQSPSNKVTEKGKDVELRCDPISGHTALYWYRQSLGQGLEFLIYFQGNSAPDKSGLPSDRFSAERTGGSVSTLTIQRTQQEDSAVYLCASSTPQSYEQYFGPGTRLTVT.